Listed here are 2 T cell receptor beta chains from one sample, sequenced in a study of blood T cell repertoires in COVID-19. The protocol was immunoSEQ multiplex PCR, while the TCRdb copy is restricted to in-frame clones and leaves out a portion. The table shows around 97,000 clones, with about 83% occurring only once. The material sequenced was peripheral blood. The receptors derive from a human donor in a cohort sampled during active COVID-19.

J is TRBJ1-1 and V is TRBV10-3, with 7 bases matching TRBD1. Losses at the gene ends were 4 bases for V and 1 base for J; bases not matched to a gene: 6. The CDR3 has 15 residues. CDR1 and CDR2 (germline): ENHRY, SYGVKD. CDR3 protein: CAISGKTGPNTEAFF. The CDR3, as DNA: TGTGCCATCAGTGGAAAGACAGGGCCGAACACTGAAGCTTTCTTT.

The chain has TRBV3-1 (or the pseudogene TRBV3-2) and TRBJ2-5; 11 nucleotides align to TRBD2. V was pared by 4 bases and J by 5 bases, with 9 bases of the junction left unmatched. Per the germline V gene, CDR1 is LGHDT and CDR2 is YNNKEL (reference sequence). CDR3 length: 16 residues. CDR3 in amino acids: CASSPQTSGEGETQYF. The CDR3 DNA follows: TGTGCCAGCAGCCCCCAGACTAGCGGGGAAGGCGAGACCCAGTACTTC.